A selection of T cell receptor beta chains follows, all from one sample in a study of OX40 agonist ivuxolimab in advanced cancers. TCRdb's table, derived via immunoSEQ multiplex PCR, lists solely in-frame clones and lacks some. Seen here are 84,000 or so clones, over 75% observed once, and the top ten hold 0.25% to 0.35%. Sample: CD4+ or CD8+ T cells sorted from blood, taken in a trial of the OX40 agonist ivuxolimab. Receptor source: an adult with an advanced solid tumor such as melanoma, head and neck, liver or kidney cancer. CDR3s include the opening cysteine and the closing phenylalanine or tryptophan. A D gene is named only where the DNA matches it firmly. Rows may omit the clone size; those that give it use once, few, many or a size class.

j_call v_call clone_size d_call cdr3_length cdr3_nt cdr3_aa
TRBJ1-6 TRBV27 - - 18 TGTGCCAGCAGTTTGTCAGTTGGGCGGAGCTCCTATAATTCACCCCTCCACTTT CASSLSVGRSSYNSPLHF
TRBJ1-5 TRBV2 - - 13 TGTGCCAGCAGTGAAGTTAGCAATCAGCCCCAGCATTTT CASSEVSNQPQHF
TRBJ1-3 TRBV5-6 - - 15 TGTGCCAGCAGCTTGCTACAAGGGGCTGGAAACACCATATATTTT CASSLLQGAGNTIYF
TRBJ2-1 TRBV7-7 few TRBD2 16 TGTGCCAGCAGCTTGACTAGCGGGGGATTCTCGGATGAGCAGTTCTTC CASSLTSGGFSDEQFF
TRBJ1-6 TRBV13 - - 15 TGTGCCAGCAGCCAGGGTTGGCCCTATAATTCACCCCTCCACTTT CASSQGWPYNSPLHF
TRBJ1-2 TRBV7-2 - TRBD1 13 TGTGCCAGCAGCACTTACAGGGGGGAGGGCTACACCTTC CASSTYRGEGYTF
TRBJ2-2 TRBV7-2 - - 12 TGTGCCAGCAGCTCGACCTCAGGGGAGCTGTTTTTT CASSSTSGELFF
TRBJ1-2 TRBV5-1 - TRBD1 14 TGCGCCAGCAGCTTTGGACAGGGGACCTATGGCTACACCTTC CASSFGQGTYGYTF
TRBJ2-2 TRBV2 - TRBD2 18 TGTGCCAGCAGTATTCTAGCGGGGGGGAACTTGAACACCGGGGAGCTGTTTTTT CASSILAGGNLNTGELFF
TRBJ1-4 TRBV6-5 - - 14 TGTGCCAGCAGGCGAGTCGCAACTAATGAAAAACTGTTTTTT CASRRVATNEKLFF
TRBJ1-4 TRBV11-2 - - 15 TGTGCCAGCAGCTTAGCGGGTTCTCGGAATGAAAAACTGTTTTTT CASSLAGSRNEKLFF
TRBJ2-1 TRBV9 - TRBD2 18 TGTGCCAGCAGCGTAGCCCCAACGTTAGCGGGGGGGCGGAATGAGCAGTTCTTC CASSVAPTLAGGRNEQFF
TRBJ2-1 TRBV11-3 - - 18 TGTGCCAGCAGCTCAGGCCCCCTCTTAGGCGGGGCTGGGAATGAGCAGTTCTTC CASSSGPLLGGAGNEQFF
TRBJ1-4 TRBV18 - - 13 TGTGCCAGCTCACGCGCGGAGTCTGAAAAACTGTTTTTT CASSRAESEKLFF
TRBJ1-5 TRBV15 - - 15 TGTGCCACCGATACGTACGGGGGGGGAAATCAGCCCCAGCATTTT CATDTYGGGNQPQHF
TRBJ2-3 TRBV5-6 - - 15 TGTGCCAGCAGCTTGGTTGTCCTTGGCACAGATACGCAGTATTTT CASSLVVLGTDTQYF
TRBJ2-5 TRBV5-4 - TRBD2 13 TGTGCCAGCAGCTTCGGCGGGGGTGAGGAGCAGTACTTC CASSFGGGEEQYF
TRBJ2-2 TRBV5-1 - - 16 TGCGCCAGCAGCTCCGGCGGGACAGCGAACACCGGGGAGCTGTTTTTT CASSSGGTANTGELFF
TRBJ1-2 TRBV29-1 - - 11 TGCAGCGTTGTTGAAAACTATGGCTACACCTTC CSVVENYGYTF
TRBJ2-2 TRBV19 - TRBD1 14 TGTGCCACCTCAGACAGGGGGCTCACCGGGGAGCTGTTTTTT CATSDRGLTGELFF
TRBJ1-3 TRBV30 - - 14 TGTGCCTGGAGTCGGGGGTTTTCTGGAAACACCATATATTTT CAWSRGFSGNTIYF
TRBJ1-1 TRBV6-5 - - 12 TGTGCCAGCAGAAGGCCGAACACTGAAGCTTTCTTT CASRRPNTEAFF
TRBJ2-3 TRBV7-9 - TRBD1 14 TGTGCCAGCAGCCCGACAGGGATTAGGGATACGCAGTATTTT CASSPTGIRDTQYF
TRBJ2-5 TRBV30 - TRBD2 17 TGTGCCTGGATCGCCCTAGCGGGGGGGCACCGCCAAGAGACCCAGTACTTC CAWIALAGGHRQETQYF
TRBJ1-3 TRBV6-6 - TRBD1 15 TGTGCCAGCAGTGGGATGGGACAGCTTGGAAACACCATATATTTT CASSGMGQLGNTIYF
TRBJ2-1 TRBV21-1 - - 17 TGTGCCAGCAGCTCACCCCTCGCTAGCGTTAACTACAATGAGCAGTTCTTC CASSSPLASVNYNEQFF
TRBJ2-3 TRBV7-9 - - 10 TGTGCCAGCAGCTTTAATACGCAGTATTTT CASSFNTQYF
TRBJ2-6 TRBV10-2 - TRBD1 16 TGCGCCAGCGGGACAGGGGGTGGGTCTGGGGCCAACGTCCTGACTTTC CASGTGGGSGANVLTF
TRBJ2-2 TRBV6-5 - - 12 TGTGCCAGCAGCCCACGGAATGGGGAGCTGTTTTTT CASSPRNGELFF
TRBJ2-5 TRBV7-9 - - 11 TGTGCCAGCAGCTCTCAAGAGACCCAGTACTTC CASSSQETQYF
TRBJ1-2 TRBV19 - TRBD1 15 TGTGCCAGTAGTATACCGGGACAGTTACTCTATGGCTACACCTTC CASSIPGQLLYGYTF
TRBJ2-7 TRBV6-5 - - 15 TGTGCCAGCAGAGCGGACAGTTTGAGATCCTACGAGCAGTACTTC CASRADSLRSYEQYF
TRBJ1-2 TRBV29-1 - TRBD1 17 TGCAGCGTTGTCCATGGGGACAGGGGGCGGAAAAACTATGGCTACACCTTC CSVVHGDRGRKNYGYTF
TRBJ1-2 TRBV9 - - 15 TGTGCCAGCAGCGACCCAAGGGGGACTAACTATGGCTACACCTTC CASSDPRGTNYGYTF
TRBJ1-1 TRBV2 - TRBD1 13 TGTGCCAGCAGATCGGGACAGGGGGCTTGGGCTTTCTTT CASRSGQGAWAFF
TRBJ2-7 TRBV5-1 - - 14 TGCGCCAGCAGCTTGGCCTTAGAAGGCTACGAGCAGTACTTC CASSLALEGYEQYF
TRBJ1-1 TRBV4-1 - TRBD1 16 TGCGCCAGCAGCCAAACTGGGGGACAGGCCAACACTGAAGCTTTCTTT CASSQTGGQANTEAFF
TRBJ2-7 TRBV6-6 - TRBD2 14 TGTGCCAGCAGTCTTAGCGGGGGGCTTTACGAGCAGTACTTC CASSLSGGLYEQYF
TRBJ1-4 TRBV28 - - 15 TGTGCCAGCAGTAGCTCCGGAAGCGGTAATGAAAAACTGTTTTTT CASSSSGSGNEKLFF
TRBJ2-7 TRBV10-3 - TRBD1 16 TGTGCCATCACTCCCGAGACAGGGGCGACCTTCTACGAGCAGTACTTC CAITPETGATFYEQYF
TRBJ2-6 TRBV5-1 - - 15 TGCGCCAGCAGCTTAACTAGCTCTGGGGCCAACGTCCTGACTTTC CASSLTSSGANVLTF
TRBJ2-7 TRBV5-1 - TRBD1 17 TGCGCCAGCAGCCATGAACCACCGGGACAGAGGTCCTACGAGCAGTACTTC CASSHEPPGQRSYEQYF
TRBJ2-3 TRBV10-2 - - 16 TGCGCCAGCAGGGCTGTGTTACGGGGGCGCACAGATACGCAGTATTTT CASRAVLRGRTDTQYF
TRBJ2-5 TRBV6-1 - - 13 TGTGCCAGCTCCCGGGGGGCAGGAGAGACCCAGTACTTC CASSRGAGETQYF
TRBJ2-3 TRBV7-9 - - 15 TGTGCCAGTCAACTTACACTGGGGGGTGGAGATACGCAGTATTTT CASQLTLGGGDTQYF
TRBJ1-2 TRBV18 - - 14 TGTGCCAGCTCACCACCCTCCCGCGAGGATGGCTACACCTTC CASSPPSREDGYTF
TRBJ2-3 TRBV27 - - 14 TGTGCCAGCAGCACCGGAACTAGCACAGATACGCAGTATTTT CASSTGTSTDTQYF
TRBJ2-1 TRBV7-2 - TRBD2 14 TGTGCCAGCAGCTTGAGCGGGGGATACAATGAGCAGTTCTTC CASSLSGGYNEQFF
TRBJ2-5 TRBV4-1 - - 15 TGCGCCAGCAGCCGTTATGCGGCCCCACCGTTGGGGCAGTACTTC CASSRYAAPPLGQYF
TRBJ2-2 TRBV11-1 - - 13 TGTGCCAGCAGCTTAGGGCCCACCGGGGAGCTGTTTTTT CASSLGPTGELFF